Reported below is one TCR beta chain. Using immunoSEQ multiplex PCR, the repertoire was profiled, and TCRdb retains in-frame clones only, with some absent. The sample has approximately 100,000 clones; under 95% are singletons. The CDR3 is 15 amino acids. The germline V gene encodes CDR1 LNHDA and CDR2 SQIVND (reference sequence). With 6 bases removed from V and 1 base from J, the gap between germline ends came to 13 bases. This record belongs to a study of T cell changes during pregnancy in multiple sclerosis. The receptor was isolated from a female donor in good health, enrolled as a control in a pregnancy study. The chain uses TRBV19 and TRBJ1-5; no firm D call. Specimen: peripheral blood, collected after pregnancy. The CDR3 DNA reads as TGTGCCAGTAGCATGACGGCAGCGAGCAATCAGCCCCAGCATTTT. As protein: CASSMTAASNQPQHF.